This TCR beta chain was obtained from a study of CD8 T cells in Susac syndrome (dated by TCRdb to between 2018 and 2021). Turning to the overall study: Repertoire sequencing was used to test whether CD8+ T cell activation and differentiation in Susac syndrome was antigen driven. The study compared CD8+ T cell repertoire clonality among roughly 12 healthy donors, roughly 14 Susac syndrome patients and roughly 16 multiple sclerosis patients. What the authors observed across the whole study: The study acknowledged that relatively few individuals were included in the TCR sequencing and HLA analysis.

RNA was extracted using the RNeasy kit, and about 0.45 to 1 ug of the RNA was reverse transcribed with random hexamers. TCR beta CDR3 regions were amplified with the immunoSEQ multiplex PCR assay covering 54 Vbeta and 13 Jbeta segments. PCR amplification bias was corrected by using a synthetic template baseline for primer optimization and computational correction. On the authors' methods: Reads were annotated to V, D and J genes according to IMGT and were analyzed with immunoSEQ Analyzer, with only productive sequences retained. Clonality was calculated as one minus the Shannon entropy normalized by log2 of the number of productive unique sequences. Public and private clones were assessed among the 100 most prevalent clones of each patient and control. Clones were defined as Susac-specific when absent from the healthy and MS cohorts, from approximately 970 published viral clones and from other ImmuneACCESS disease sequences. The public reads were reprocessed in TCRdb via fastp at Q25 and MiXCR, keeping in-frame beta chains. Rows with one shared CDR3 protein collapse into an entry with the most common genes and DNA. TCRdb assigned the V and J calls; the authors' analysis was not used. The sample data list roughly 60,000 distinct CDR3 sequences, and 85% to 95% of these were observed just once. The ten top clones hold roughly 0.2% of the sample.

High-throughput TCR beta sequencing profiled peripheral blood CD8+ and CD4+ T cells from healthy donors, Susac syndrome patients and multiple sclerosis patients. The healthy donors served as controls matched for age and sex. Bulk CD8+ and CD4+ T cells were purified magnetically by negative isolation, whereas CD8+ TEMRA cells were enriched by FACS. Blood was drawn into EDTA tubes, processed within 24 hours, and PBMCs were isolated by density gradient centrifugation. PBMCs destined for TCR sequencing were cryopreserved in liquid nitrogen and later thawed in a 37 °C water bath. Purity of sorted or isolated CD4+, CD8+ and CD8+ TEMRA cells was at least 90%. The CDR3 holds 13 amino acids from the cysteine to the phenylalanine. Only the CDR3 DNA stays, 39 bases, in frame from base 1. The germline V gene (reference sequence) sets CDR1 to MNHNY and CDR2 to SVGAGI. Trimming costs V 2 bases and J 6 bases, and their ends lie 11 bases apart.

On this clonotype itself: Its antigen remains unidentified. No base quality information exists; no much larger clone differs at one position.

The rearranged chain carries TRBV6-6 and TRBJ2-7; TRBD2 is perhaps the D gene, given 6 matching bases. The specimen was CD8+ T cells from PBMCs. The receptor was derived from a human donor in good health. The nucleotide sequence is given as TGTGCCAGCAGTTACCTACTGGGGGGCGAGCAGTACTTC. Its protein is CASSYLLGGEQYF.